This T cell receptor beta chain was retrieved from a study of cytomegalovirus exposure and HLA in healthy donors. The primer mix had 60 Vbeta and 13 Jbeta primers. The method was immunoSEQ multiplex PCR; TCRdb's version includes in-frame clones alone and lacks a portion of them. The table has under 200,000 clones, around 84% seen once. CDR1 and CDR2 (germline): SGHTA, FQGNSA. This CDR3 comprises 17 residues. V was clipped by 4 bases and J by 0 bases; unmatched bases: 5. This clonotype was obtained from a woman in her thirties or forties in good health and CMV-seronegative. The chain recombines TRBV7-2 with TRBJ1-6; TRBD1 matches 8 bases. Sequenced sample: PBMCs. CDR3 amino acids: CASSSGQESSYNSPLHF. CDR3 nucleotides: TGTGCCAGCAGCTCGGGACAGGAAAGCTCCTATAATTCACCCCTCCACTTT.